This TCR beta chain was captured by sequencing in a study of T-cell reconstitution after alpha-beta-depleted transplantation in children. The CDR3 is 16 amino acids. Trimming shortened V by 0 bases and J by 5 bases, and 17 bases separated the two germline ends. Germline V lookup: CDR1 PRHDT, CDR2 FYEKMQ (reference sequence). Unique molecular identifiers were built into the TCRbeta library. Each CDR3 protein gets one entry after TCRdb re-called the PCR reads with MiXCR. The table has around 500,000 distinct CDR3 sequences, around 13% seen once. This chain joins TRBV13 and TRBJ2-7, with unresolved D. The origin of this receptor is a human donor who donated a stem cell graft to a child with combined immunodeficiency. The material was PBMCs from the stem cell graft donor, obtained from the stem cell graft. CDR3 sequence (DNA): TGTGCCAGCAGCTTAGGCCCCGTTGTAGTGGGCGACGAGCAGTACTTC. Translated, it gives CASSLGPVVVGDEQYF.